The 17 T cell receptor beta chains below come from one sample, sequenced in a study of shared clonotypes between healthy human individuals. Produced via immunoSEQ multiplex PCR; TCRdb's table is partial and in-frame only. This sample yields about 1.1 million clones, of which about 80% are seen a single time; about 0.89% belongs to the top ten. Sequenced sample: memory CD4+ T cells from PBMCs. Subset described: CD45RA-negative fraction. These receptors all stem from a man aged 18 to 29 in good health. Some clones in this sample may be carry-over from other donors' samples.

V usage is TRBV29-1 and J usage is TRBJ1-3; D unclear. V dropped 0 bases and J dropped 3 bases, with 9 bases sitting between them. The CDR3 length is 14 residues. In germline, CDR1 is SQVTM, CDR2 ANQGSEA. CDR3 sequence: CSVEDYGLGNTIYF. For the CDR3, the DNA is TGCAGCGTTGAAGATTACGGGCTTGGAAACACCATATATTTT. Filled out from reference TRBV29-1 and TRBJ1-3, the complete variable domain reads SAVISQKPSRDICQRGTSLTIQCQVDSQVTMMFWYRQQPGQSLTLIATANQGSEATYESGFVIDKFPISRPNLTFSTLTVSNMSPEDSSIYLCSVEDYGLGNTIYFGEGSWLTVV.

This chain connects TRBV13 to TRBJ2-7; D gene unclear. The germline V gene has CDR1 PRHDT and CDR2 FYEKMQ (reference sequence). With 0 bases removed from V and 0 bases from J, the gap between germline ends came to 9 bases. The CDR3 extends over 15 amino acids. The CDR3 DNA reads TGTGCCAGCAGCTTAGGCCCGGCGAGCTCCTACGAGCAGTACTTC. Translation: CASSLGPASSYEQYF.

The gene calls are TRBV6-6 and TRBJ2-1, with 7 bases that match TRBD1. The V segment lost 4 bases and the J segment 4 bases; nucleotides outside the gene matches: 7. The CDR3 is 15 residues long. The germline V gene has CDR1 MNHNY and CDR2 SVGAGI (reference sequence). In nucleotides, the CDR3 is TGTGCCAGCAGTTCGGGACAGTTAACGTACAATGAGCAGTTCTTC. This sequence encodes CASSSGQLTYNEQFF.

This clone occurred a few times. The rearrangement links TRBV11-2 to TRBJ2-3, with D possibly being TRBD2 (5 bases). Trimming cost V 9 bases and J 0 bases, with 13 bases left between them. Per the germline V gene, CDR1 is SGHAT and CDR2 is FQNNGV. There are 14 residues in the CDR3. The CDR3 region has the DNA TGTGCCAGTCGGGATTTTACTAGCACAGATACGCAGTATTTT. Its translation: CASRDFTSTDTQYF.

The chain is built from TRBV28 and TRBJ2-5; TRBD2 agrees at 14 bases. J was trimmed by 5 bases and V by 6 bases; bases with no gene match: 11. CDR3 length: 17 residues. The germline gives CDR1 MDHEN, CDR2 SYDVKM. The CDR3 DNA follows: TGTGCCAGCAGACCCCCCGGACTAGCGGGAGGTAGGGAGACCCAGTACTTC. Its protein product is CASRPPGLAGGRETQYF.

This chain connects TRBV28 to TRBJ1-2, with TRBD1 identical over 8 bases. Germline V gene data show CDR1 as MDHEN and CDR2 as SYDVKM. This CDR3 has 15 residues. J was trimmed by 4 bases and V by 5 bases; bases with no gene match: 9. The CDR3 is CASSPPGTGRYGYTF. The CDR3 region has the DNA TGTGCCAGCAGTCCCCCCGGGACAGGACGCTATGGCTACACCTTC.

The genes are TRBV5-6 and TRBJ2-7; D is ambiguous. There are 15 residues in the CDR3. Trimming stripped 4 bases from V and 0 bases from J, with 14 bases between. CDR1 is SGHDT and CDR2 is YYEEEE in the germline V gene. Written as DNA, the CDR3 is TGTGCCAGCAGCCGAGTGGTCGCAAACTCCTACGAGCAGTACTTC. This translates into CASSRVVANSYEQYF.

The chain couples TRBV5-5 to TRBJ1-4; D is undetermined. The germline V and J ends were trimmed by 4 bases and 4 bases, with 8 bases remaining between them. The CDR3 covers 13 residues. CDR1 is SGHKS and CDR2 is YYEKEE in the germline V gene (reference sequence). CDR3 loop: CASSVGLNEKLFF. In DNA form, the CDR3 reads TGTGCCAGCAGCGTCGGACTTAATGAAAAACTGTTTTTT.

The rearrangement joins TRBV6-6 to TRBJ1-1; possible D gene TRBD1, 5 bases. Trimming removed 2 bases from V and 3 bases from J, with 13 bases in between. This CDR3 contains 15 residues. Germline CDR1 is MNHNY and CDR2 is SVGAGI (reference sequence). The CDR3, as DNA: TGTGCCAGCAGTTACCCCTGGGGAGGGGACACTGAAGCTTTCTTT. Encoded protein: CASSYPWGGDTEAFF.

The chain couples TRBV5-1 to TRBJ2-1, with D possibly TRBD2 on 6 matching bases. The V and J ends lost 0 bases and 1 base respectively, with 14 bases between them. This CDR3 contains 17 residues. The V gene's germline CDR1 is SGHRS and CDR2 YFSETQ. The CDR3 is CASSLGAPGGSYNEQFF. CDR3 DNA sequence: TGCGCCAGCAGCTTGGGAGCCCCCGGAGGGTCCTACAATGAGCAGTTCTTC.

The CDR3 DNA reads as TGCGCCAGCTCCGCAACTAGCCGGATCTCGGCAGATACGCAGTATTTT. Its protein is CASSATSRISADTQYF. This chain joins TRBV5-1 and TRBJ2-3, with D tentatively TRBD2 (6 bases). Trimming left V 7 bases short and J 4 bases short, with 22 bases between. The CDR3 is 16 residues long. Germline assignment: CDR1 SGHRS and CDR2 YFSETQ.

On this clone: The sample holds other DNA sequences that translate to the same CDR3. The chain uses TRBV30 and TRBJ1-6; no definite D call. Germline CDR1 is GTSNPN and CDR2 is SVGIG (reference sequence). V was trimmed by 5 bases and J by 8 bases, leaving 7 bases between them. The CDR3 is made up of 11 amino acids. This chain's CDR3 is CAWSLDSPLHF. DNA for the CDR3: TGTGCCTGGTCATTGGATTCACCCCTCCACTTT.

The chain couples TRBV10-3 to TRBJ2-1; 10 bases line up with TRBD2. The CDR3 contains 15 residues. Germline CDR1 ENHRY, CDR2 SYGVKD. J was trimmed by 3 bases and V by 6 bases; bases with no gene match: 5. This chain's CDR3 is CAISKLAGSYNEQFF. The CDR3 coding sequence is TGTGCCATCAGCAAACTAGCGGGAAGCTACAATGAGCAGTTCTTC.

This chain uses TRBV6-5 with TRBJ1-2; the D is unclear. CDR3 length: 12 amino acids. The V gene's germline CDR1 is MNHEY and CDR2 SVGAGI. V shed 2 bases and J shed 4 bases, with 5 bases lying between them. The CDR3 here is CASSYLLYGYTF. Written as DNA, the CDR3 is TGTGCCAGCAGTTACCTTCTCTATGGCTACACCTTC.

This sequence joins TRBV7-9 and TRBJ2-3; 8 positions match TRBD2. Losses at the gene ends were 6 bases for V and 10 bases for J; bases not matched to a gene: 12. CDR1 SEHNR and CDR2 FQNEAQ come from the germline V gene (reference sequence). The CDR3 contains 14 residues. CDR3 nucleotides: TGTGCCAGCAGTTCCTCGGGGACTAGTTGGTCGCAGTATTTT. This codes for CASSSSGTSWSQYF.

This clone has only a few counts. The chain employs TRBV19 and TRBJ1-5; D might be TRBD1 (6 bases). In germline, CDR1 is LNHDA, CDR2 SQIVND (reference sequence). Trimming removed 6 bases from V and 0 bases from J, with 15 bases in between. The CDR3 extends over 16 amino acids. CDR3 bases: TGTGCCAGTAGAGGAGGGGGACCGTATAGCAATCAGCCCCAGCATTTT. Its translation is CASRGGGPYSNQPQHF. Together with reference TRBV19 and TRBJ1-5, the CDR3 gives the full variable domain: DGGITQSPKYLFRKEGQNVTLSCEQNLNHDAMYWYRQDPGQGLRLIYYSQIVNDFQKGDIAEGYSVSREKKESFPLTVTSAQKNPTAFYLCASRGGGPYSNQPQHFGDGTRLSIL.

The rearrangement joins TRBV7-9 to TRBJ1-2; no definite D call. CDR3 length: 13 residues. Germline assignment: CDR1 SEHNR and CDR2 FQNEAQ (reference sequence). The V end lost 4 bases, the J end lost 2 bases, and 8 bases lay between the germline ends. CDR3 loop: CASSSGINYGYTF. For the CDR3, the DNA is TGTGCCAGCAGCTCCGGGATCAACTATGGCTACACCTTC.